One sample yielded the 20 T cell receptor beta chains listed below, sequenced in a study of control samples from healthy donors and cancer patients. Libraries were prepared by immunoSEQ multiplex PCR; TCRdb keeps only in-frame clonotypes and omits some of them. The table has approximately 170,000 clones, 90% seen once; the top ten hold just over 1.4%. Material for sequencing was blood. Source of these receptors: a woman in her forties or fifties in good health.

In its sample, this clone was seen once. The genes are TRBV19 and TRBJ1-1; 7 bases map to TRBD1. The V gene's germline CDR1 is LNHDA and CDR2 SQIVND (reference sequence). This CDR3 is built from 15 residues. The junction had 17 bases not matched to a gene; V was cut back by 9 bases and J by 7 bases. CDR3 amino acids: CASELLTGERGEAFF. The CDR3 nucleotides read TGTGCCAGCGAACTTTTAACAGGGGAAAGGGGTGAAGCTTTCTTT.

This chain uses TRBV6-6 with TRBJ1-4, with TRBD1 as a possible D gene (5 bases). V was clipped by 3 bases and J by 8 bases, with 13 bases between them. Germline V gene sequence: CDR1 MNHNY, CDR2 SVGAGI (reference sequence). This CDR3 contains 14 residues. The CDR3 sequence: CASSYSEGREKLFF. Here the CDR3 DNA reads TGTGCCAGCAGTTATTCTGAGGGGCGAGAAAAACTGTTTTTT.

The V call is TRBV5-6, the J call TRBJ1-1; the D gene is possibly TRBD1 (6 bases). The CDR3 extends over 13 amino acids. Per germline, CDR1 SGHDT and CDR2 YYEEEE. Trimming pared 4 bases from V and 7 bases from J, leaving 14 bases between. CDR3 region: CASSLDRLHEAFF. The CDR3 DNA reads as TGTGCCAGCAGCCTAGACAGGCTTCATGAAGCTTTCTTT.

This clone has more than one count but fewer than ten. The chain joins TRBV6-2 or TRBV6-3 to TRBJ1-5; D possibly corresponds to TRBD1 (6 bases). CDR1 MNHEY and CDR2 SVGEGT come from the germline V gene. This CDR3 comprises 15 residues. V shed 4 bases and J shed 7 bases, with 17 bases lying between them. The CDR3 DNA follows: TGTGCCAGCAGTTTCCGATCAGGGGCGGGACAGCCCCAGCATTTT. This gives the protein CASSFRSGAGQPQHF.

The chain employs TRBV5-1 and TRBJ2-2; TRBD1 matches at 7 bases. CDR3 length: 15 amino acids. Germline CDR1 SGHRS, CDR2 YFSETQ. V trimming: 3 bases; J trimming: 4 bases; junction bases outside the gene matches: 6. The CDR3 loop reads CASSSGTARTGELFF. The CDR3 coding sequence is TGCGCCAGCAGCTCCGGGACAGCGCGCACCGGGGAGCTGTTTTTT.

The CDR3 protein is CASSAREKLFF. As DNA, the CDR3 is TGTGCCAGCAGCGCCCGTGAAAAACTGTTTTTT. The V call is TRBV28, the J call TRBJ1-4; D unresolved. The CDR3 covers 11 residues. V gave up 6 bases and J gave up 7 bases, with 6 bases separating them. From germline, CDR1 is MDHEN and CDR2 SYDVKM.

The chain recombines TRBV7-2 with TRBJ2-7; D not resolved. Trimming took off 5 bases at V and 3 bases at J, with 5 bases between the two ends. Looked up from germline, CDR1 is SGHTA and CDR2 is FQGNSA. This CDR3 contains 11 residues. This CDR3 reads CASSRIYEQYF. The CDR3 nucleotides are TGTGCCAGCAGCCGGATCTACGAGCAGTACTTC.

This clone was observed a single time. The chain joins TRBV3-1 (or the pseudogene TRBV3-2) to TRBJ2-7, with 10 nucleotides matching TRBD2. The CDR3 contains 15 residues. Germline trimming cut 4 bases from V and 4 bases from J; bases unmatched to any gene: 7. Germline V gene sequence: CDR1 LGHDT, CDR2 YNNKEL (reference sequence). CDR3 nucleotide sequence: TGTGCCAGCAGCCGAGCTAGCGGGAGCTCTTACGAGCAGTACTTC. Its protein product is CASSRASGSSYEQYF.

The chain links TRBV5-1 to TRBJ1-3; perhaps TRBD1 as D (6 bases). V gave up 3 bases and J gave up 0 bases, with 16 bases separating them. This CDR3 comprises 17 residues. The germline CDR1 and CDR2 sequences are SGHRS and YFSETQ. The CDR3 loop is CASSSGWGAASGNTIYF. CDR3 nucleotides: TGCGCCAGCAGCTCGGGGTGGGGGGCCGCCTCTGGAAACACCATATATTTT.

The chain combines TRBV28 with TRBJ1-1; no clear D gene. Germline CDR1 and CDR2: MDHEN and SYDVKM. The CDR3 is made up of 12 amino acids. Trimming took off 8 bases at V and 10 bases at J, with 17 bases between the two ends. CDR3 bases: TGTGCCAGCCTCTTGATCGGGGTAGGAGCTTTCTTT. It specifies CASLLIGVGAFF.

The chain recombines TRBV19 with TRBJ1-1; a possible D gene is TRBD1 (5 bases). Between the trimmed V and J ends, which lost 10 bases and 6 bases, there was a span of 21 bases. In germline, CDR1 is LNHDA, CDR2 SQIVND (reference sequence). This CDR3 region has 14 residues. CDR3 in amino acids: CATKPRGREAEAFF. Written as DNA, the CDR3 is TGTGCCACAAAACCCCGGGGGAGGGAGGCTGAAGCTTTCTTT.

This chain joins TRBV11-3 and TRBJ2-2; tentatively, D is TRBD1 (5 bases). The CDR3 totals 12 residues. The V end was cut by 5 bases, the J end by 8 bases, with 9 bases between. CDR1 is SGHNT, CDR2 YENEEA, per germline. The CDR3 region has the DNA TGTGCCAGCAGCCAAGGGGCAGGGGAGCTGTTTTTT. This gives the protein CASSQGAGELFF.

The chain employs TRBV28 and TRBJ1-1, with 7 bases that match TRBD1. V was clipped by 5 bases and J by 4 bases; unmatched bases: 10. Germline V lookup: CDR1 MDHEN, CDR2 SYDVKM. The CDR3 consists of 15 residues. The CDR3 DNA is TGTGCCAGCAGTGCGAGAAGGGCAGGGGGCACTGAAGCTTTCTTT. Its translation is CASSARRAGGTEAFF.

This clone was counted a single time. The rearrangement uses TRBV19 and TRBJ2-5; 12 bases fit TRBD2. The CDR3 is 13 residues long. The V gene end was trimmed by 5 bases and the J gene end by 5 bases; junction bases not matched to a gene: 0. Looked up from germline, CDR1 is LNHDA and CDR2 is SQIVND (reference sequence). CDR3: CASSGLAGETQYF. In nucleotides, the CDR3 is TGTGCCAGTAGTGGACTAGCGGGGGAGACCCAGTACTTC.

This chain connects TRBV30 to TRBJ2-7; maybe TRBD2 (6 bases). V was pared by 1 base and J by 4 bases, with 11 bases between. Germline assignment: CDR1 GTSNPN and CDR2 SVGIG (reference sequence). The CDR3 runs 13 residues. In nucleotides, the CDR3 is TGTGCCTGGAGTGCGGGGGAGGTATACGAGCAGTACTTC. Protein: CAWSAGEVYEQYF.

V is TRBV6-2 or TRBV6-3 and J is TRBJ2-7, with D possibly matching TRBD2 (7 bases). This CDR3 has 16 amino acids. Germline V CDR1 and CDR2: MNHEY, SVGEGT. The V and J ends lost 5 bases and 0 bases respectively, with 17 bases between them. Here the CDR3 DNA reads TGTGCCAGCAGTCCCCAAGGACGGGGGGCCTCCTACGAGCAGTACTTC. This codes for CASSPQGRGASYEQYF.

CDR3 loop: CASSPTTNDEQFF. The CDR3 nucleotides read TGTGCCAGCAGCCCAACGACAAACGATGAGCAGTTCTTC. The gene calls are TRBV7-3 and TRBJ2-1, with unresolved D. Germline-derived CDR1 and CDR2 are SGHTA and FQGTGA. The CDR3 has 13 amino acids. V was trimmed by 5 bases and J by 8 bases, leaving 13 bases between them.

The rearrangement links TRBV5-4 to TRBJ2-4; either TRBD1 or TRBD2 may supply D (5 bases each). The CDR3 totals 17 residues. V lost 4 bases, J lost 3 bases, and 20 bases lay in between. The V gene's germline CDR1 is SGHNT and CDR2 YYREEE (reference sequence). The chain's CDR3 is CASSPSAAGGGKNIQYF. The CDR3 region has the DNA TGTGCCAGCAGCCCTTCGGCGGCGGGTGGGGGCAAAAACATTCAGTACTTC.

This rearrangement joins TRBV6-1 to TRBJ2-3; the match to TRBD2 covers 7 bases. V gave up 4 bases and J gave up 0 bases; unmatched junction bases: 7. Per germline, CDR1 MNHNS and CDR2 SASEGT. The CDR3 extends over 16 amino acids. The CDR3 is CASSGGLPSSTDTQYF. DNA of the CDR3: TGTGCCAGCAGTGGGGGACTACCCTCTAGCACAGATACGCAGTATTTT.

The sample holds one count of this clone. V usage is TRBV28 and J usage is TRBJ1-4, with a possible D match to TRBD1 (5 bases). The ends were cut back, 1 base at V and 6 bases at J, with 15 bases in the middle. The germline CDR1 and CDR2 sequences are MDHEN and SYDVKM. The CDR3 is made up of 16 amino acids. Here the CDR3 reads CASSLSRSLGDEKLFF. The CDR3 DNA is TGTGCCAGCAGTTTATCTAGGTCCCTAGGGGATGAAAAACTGTTTTTT. The full variable domain, its missing parts supplied by reference TRBV28 and TRBJ1-4, is DVKVTQSSRYLVKRTGEKVFLECVQDMDHENMFWYRQDPGLGLRLIYFSYDVKMKEKGDIPEGYSVSREKKERFSLILESASTNQTSMYLCASSLSRSLGDEKLFFGSGTQLSVL.